Given below is one TCR beta chain in context. The antigen is undetermined. Clones were read by immunoSEQ multiplex PCR, and TCRdb kept only the in-frame ones, dropping some. This sample has about 2.3 million clones, with around 93% found just once. These data belong to a study of shared clonotypes between healthy human individuals. From CD4+ cells came CD45RA+ naive and CD45RA-negative memory subsets. Study-level results: For naive CD4 cells, roughly 5% of clonotypes were shared across a handful of donors. All-four-donor shared clonotypes had higher generation probabilities than non-shared clonotypes did. In general, naive subsets displayed greater estimated richness than memory subsets did.

Germline V gene lookup returns CDR1 SGHRS and CDR2 YFSETQ. This CDR3 comprises 14 residues. With 4 bases removed from V and 4 bases from J, the gap between germline ends came to 13 bases. Source material: naive CD4+ T cells from PBMCs. Subset: CD45RA+ positively selected. The rearrangement joins TRBV5-1 to TRBJ2-3; the D gene is possibly TRBD2 (5 bases). This TCR was sampled from a man younger than 35 in good health. Some clones in this sample may be carry-over from other donors' samples. The DNA of the CDR3 is TGCGCCAGCAGCCTCTCTACTAGTGCAGATACGCAGTATTTT. It encodes CASSLSTSADTQYF.